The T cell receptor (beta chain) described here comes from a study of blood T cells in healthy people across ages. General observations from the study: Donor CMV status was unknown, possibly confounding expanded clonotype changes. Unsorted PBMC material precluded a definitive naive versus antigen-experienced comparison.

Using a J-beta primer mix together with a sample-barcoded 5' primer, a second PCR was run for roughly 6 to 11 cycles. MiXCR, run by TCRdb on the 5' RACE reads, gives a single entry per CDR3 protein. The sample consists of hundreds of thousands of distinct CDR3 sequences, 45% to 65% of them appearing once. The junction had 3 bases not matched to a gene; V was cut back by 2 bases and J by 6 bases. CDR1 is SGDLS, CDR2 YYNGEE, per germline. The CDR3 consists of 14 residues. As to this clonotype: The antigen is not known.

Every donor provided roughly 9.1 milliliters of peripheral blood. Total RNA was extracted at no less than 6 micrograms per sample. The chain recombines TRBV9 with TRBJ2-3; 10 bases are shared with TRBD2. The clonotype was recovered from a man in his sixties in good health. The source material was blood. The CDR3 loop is CASSVGSGGDTQYF. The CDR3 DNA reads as TGTGCCAGCAGCGTGGGTAGCGGGGGGGATACGCAGTATTTT. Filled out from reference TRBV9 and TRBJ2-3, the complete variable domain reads DSGVTQTPKHLITATGQRVTLRCSPRSGDLSVYWYQQSLDQGLQFLIQYYNGEERAKGNILERFSAQQFPDLHSELNLSSLELGDSALYFCASSVGSGGDTQYFGPGTRLTVL.